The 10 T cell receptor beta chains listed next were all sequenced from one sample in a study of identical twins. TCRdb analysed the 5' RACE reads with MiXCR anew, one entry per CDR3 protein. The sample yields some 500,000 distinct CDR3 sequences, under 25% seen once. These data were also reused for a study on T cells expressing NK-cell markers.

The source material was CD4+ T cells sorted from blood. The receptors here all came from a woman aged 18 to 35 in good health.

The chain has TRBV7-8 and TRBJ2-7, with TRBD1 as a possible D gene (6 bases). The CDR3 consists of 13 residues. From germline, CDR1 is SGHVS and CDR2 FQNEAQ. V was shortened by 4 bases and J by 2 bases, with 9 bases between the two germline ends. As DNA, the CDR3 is TGTGCCAGCAGCTACCCAGGGGCCTACGAGCAGTACTTC. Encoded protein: CASSYPGAYEQYF.

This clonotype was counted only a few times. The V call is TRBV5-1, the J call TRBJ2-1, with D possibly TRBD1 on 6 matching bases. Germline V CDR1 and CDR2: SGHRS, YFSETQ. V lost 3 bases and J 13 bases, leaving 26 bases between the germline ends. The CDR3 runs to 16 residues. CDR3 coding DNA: TGCGCCAGCAGCTCCTCAAGTGGGACATCGCAACGTAATCAGTTCTTC. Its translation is CASSSSSGTSQRNQFF.

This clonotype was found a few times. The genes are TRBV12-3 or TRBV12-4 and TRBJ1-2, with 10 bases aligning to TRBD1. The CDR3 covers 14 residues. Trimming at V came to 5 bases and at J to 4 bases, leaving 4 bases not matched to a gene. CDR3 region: CASSPGQGPYGYTF. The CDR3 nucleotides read TGTGCCAGCAGTCCGGGACAGGGGCCCTATGGCTACACCTTC.

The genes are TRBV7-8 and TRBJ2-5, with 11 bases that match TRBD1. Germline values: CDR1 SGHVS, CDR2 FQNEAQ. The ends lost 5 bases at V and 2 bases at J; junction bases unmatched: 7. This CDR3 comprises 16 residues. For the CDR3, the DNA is TGTGCCAGCAGCCAACGGACAGGGGGCCAGCAAGAGACCCAGTACTTC. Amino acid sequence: CASSQRTGGQQETQYF. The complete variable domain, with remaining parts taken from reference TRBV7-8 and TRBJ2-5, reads GAGVSQSPRYKVAKRGQDVALRCDPISGHVSLFWYQQALGQGPEFLTYFQNEAQLDKSGLPSDRFFAERPEGSVSTLKIQRTQQEDSAVYLCASSQRTGGQQETQYFGPGTRLLVL.

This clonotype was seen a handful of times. CDR3 in amino acids: CASSKDLNEQFF. The CDR3 nucleotides read TGCGCCAGCAGCAAAGACTTGAATGAGCAGTTCTTC. The chain combines TRBV5-1 with TRBJ2-1; D is ambiguous. The V and J ends lost 4 bases and 7 bases respectively, with 9 bases between them. Germline CDR1 and CDR2: SGHRS and YFSETQ. The CDR3 has 12 residues.

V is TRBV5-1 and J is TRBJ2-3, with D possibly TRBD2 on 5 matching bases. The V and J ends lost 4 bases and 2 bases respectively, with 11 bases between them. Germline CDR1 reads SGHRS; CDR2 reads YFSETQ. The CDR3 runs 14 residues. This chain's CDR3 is CASSPGSFTDTQYF. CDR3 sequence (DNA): TGCGCCAGCAGCCCGGGGAGTTTCACAGATACGCAGTATTTT.

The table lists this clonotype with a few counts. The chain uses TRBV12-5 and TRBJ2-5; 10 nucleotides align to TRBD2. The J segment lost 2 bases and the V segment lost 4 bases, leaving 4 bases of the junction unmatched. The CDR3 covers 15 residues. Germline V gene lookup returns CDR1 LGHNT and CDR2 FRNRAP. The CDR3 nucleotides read TGTGCTAGTGGTTCCGTAGCGGGGGGTCAAGAGACCCAGTACTTC. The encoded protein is CASGSVAGGQETQYF.

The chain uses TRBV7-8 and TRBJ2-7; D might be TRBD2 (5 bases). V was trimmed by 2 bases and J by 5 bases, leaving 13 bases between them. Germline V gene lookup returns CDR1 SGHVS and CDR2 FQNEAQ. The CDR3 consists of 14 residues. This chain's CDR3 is CASSLSIRGDEQYF. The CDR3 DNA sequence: TGTGCCAGCAGCTTATCAATTCGGGGAGACGAGCAGTACTTC.

The CDR3 sequence: CASSLASGERYEQYF. CDR3 bases: TGTGCCAGCAGCTTGGCCTCTGGGGAAAGGTACGAGCAGTACTTC. This chain joins TRBV5-6 and TRBJ2-7, with no clear D. The CDR3 runs 15 residues. Germline CDR1 reads SGHDT; CDR2 reads YYEEEE. V lost 0 bases to trimming and J lost 4 bases, with 14 bases between them.

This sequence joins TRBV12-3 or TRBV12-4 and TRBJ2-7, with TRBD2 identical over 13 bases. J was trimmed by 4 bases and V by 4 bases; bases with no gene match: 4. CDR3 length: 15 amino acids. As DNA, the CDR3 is TGTGCCAGCAGTTCTAGACTAGCGGGAGGATACGAGCAGTACTTC. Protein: CASSSRLAGGYEQYF.